This TCR beta chain comes out of a study of blood T cell repertoires in COVID-19. This CDR3 region has 15 residues. The ends lost 4 bases at V and 5 bases at J; junction bases unmatched: 3. The germline V gene encodes CDR1 SGHNT and CDR2 YENEEA. This clone was counted a single time. This table comes from immunoSEQ multiplex PCR, and its TCRdb copy is limited to in-frame clones, with some not included. The table has 160,000 or so clones, 79% seen once; the top ten hold 8.1%. Specimen: peripheral blood. This chain uses TRBV11-3 with TRBJ2-1, with 12 bases lining up with TRBD2. The source is a woman between 55 and 75 years old with COVID-19, enrolled during active disease. CDR3 amino acids: CASSSTSGRNNEQFF. The CDR3 DNA reads TGTGCCAGCAGCTCGACTAGCGGGAGAAACAATGAGCAGTTCTTC.